Shown below are 23 T cell receptor beta chains from a single sample sequenced in a study of beta chain features in type 1 diabetes. Study-level points and caveats: Type 1 diabetes patients had moderately but significantly shorter TCRB CDR3s in all four CD4+ subsets.

Antigens of these TCRs are unknown. cDNA synthesis used the whole RNA isolate, giving expressed TCRB sequences. The table came from immunoSEQ multiplex PCR; TCRdb's copy has only in-frame clones and leaves some out. The sample records over 650,000 clones, over 11% being singletons. The sample comprised naive CD4+ T cells from blood. These receptors were taken from a man between 18 and 29 years old with type 1 diabetes.

The chain links TRBV6-5 to TRBJ1-2; D remains ambiguous. The CDR3 runs 15 residues. V lost 8 bases to trimming and J lost 0 bases, with 16 bases between them. Germline CDR1 and CDR2: MNHEY and SVGAGI. The CDR3 loop reads CASSHQRGSNYGYTF. The CDR3 DNA follows: TGTGCCAGCTCCCACCAACGTGGATCTAACTATGGCTACACCTTC.

This clone was recorded a few times. V and J are TRBV10-3 and TRBJ2-5, with TRBD2 as a possible D gene (6 bases). Germline CDR1 is ENHRY and CDR2 is SYGVKD. The V end lost 4 bases, the J end lost 1 base, and 16 bases lay between the germline ends. This CDR3 comprises 16 residues. The CDR3 DNA sequence: TGTGCCATCAGTGGGGCCGGGGGATTGCTCCAAGAGACCCAGTACTTC. Encoded protein: CAISGAGGLLQETQYF.

This clone was counted a few times. The CDR3 nucleotides are TGTGCCAGTAGTATAGCGCAGGGCCCGAACACTGAAGCTTTCTTT. Amino acid sequence: CASSIAQGPNTEAFF. The chain couples TRBV19 to TRBJ1-1; D is possibly TRBD1 (5 bases). The germline V gene encodes CDR1 LNHDA and CDR2 SQIVND (reference sequence). The CDR3 runs 15 residues. V lost 1 base to trimming and J lost 1 base, with 10 bases between them. Full variable domain (remainder filled in from reference TRBV19 and TRBJ1-1): DGGITQSPKYLFRKEGQNVTLSCEQNLNHDAMYWYRQDPGQGLRLIYYSQIVNDFQKGDIAEGYSVSREKKESFPLTVTSAQKNPTAFYLCASSIAQGPNTEAFFGQGTRLTVV.

This clone has just a few counts. The gene calls are TRBV29-1 and TRBJ2-6; tentative D call: TRBD2 (5 bases). The CDR3 contains 15 residues. The germline V gene has CDR1 SQVTM and CDR2 ANQGSEA. V was pared by 5 bases and J by 0 bases, with 11 bases between. CDR3 amino acids: CSVRTFASGANVLTF. DNA for the CDR3: TGCAGCGTTCGGACTTTCGCCTCTGGGGCCAACGTCCTGACTTTC.

The chain employs TRBV9 and TRBJ2-1; TRBD1 is a possible D gene (6 bases). This CDR3 has 17 amino acids. V was clipped by 0 bases and J by 4 bases, with 17 bases between them. Germline lookup yields CDR1 SGDLS and CDR2 YYNGEE. Here the CDR3 reads CASSVVGARGPYNEQFF. The CDR3 DNA sequence: TGTGCCAGCAGCGTAGTAGGGGCCAGGGGTCCGTACAATGAGCAGTTCTTC.

This clone was observed a few times. The V gene is TRBV18, the J gene TRBJ2-5, with 7 bases aligning to TRBD1. The CDR3 loop spans 15 amino acids. Losses at the gene ends were 5 bases for V and 5 bases for J; bases not matched to a gene: 11. CDR1 KGHSH and CDR2 LQKENI come from the germline V gene. In nucleotides, the CDR3 is TGTGCCAGCTCATATCTTGGACAGGTCGGGGAGACCCAGTACTTC. As protein: CASSYLGQVGETQYF. The full variable domain, its missing parts supplied by reference TRBV18 and TRBJ2-5, is NAGVMQNPRHLVRRRGQEARLRCSPMKGHSHVYWYRQLPEEGLKFMVYLQKENIIDESGMPKERFSAEFPKEGPSILRIQQVVRGDSAAYFCASSYLGQVGETQYFGPGTRLLVL.

This clone turned up a few times. The CDR3 coding sequence is TGTGCCATCAGTGAGTCGTTAGGGGTCTATGGCTACACCTTC. It translates to CAISESLGVYGYTF. V and J are TRBV10-3 and TRBJ1-2; D is possibly TRBD1 (5 bases). The CDR3 is 14 residues long. The V gene's germline CDR1 is ENHRY and CDR2 SYGVKD. The ends were cut back, 0 bases at V and 4 bases at J, with 9 bases in the middle.

The V gene is TRBV2, the J gene TRBJ2-1; no definite D call. CDR3 size: 12 residues. The germline CDR1 and CDR2 sequences are SNHLY and FYNNEI. Trimming pared 0 bases from V and 8 bases from J, leaving 5 bases between. The CDR3 protein is CASSEAGHEQFF. CDR3 nucleotides: TGTGCCAGCAGTGAAGCAGGGCATGAGCAGTTCTTC.

The genes are TRBV6-5 and TRBJ1-1; D gene ambiguous. CDR1 is MNHEY, CDR2 SVGAGI, per germline. The CDR3 length is 15 residues. V lost 6 bases to trimming and J lost 1 base, with 15 bases between them. The CDR3 loop reads CASRVPGGPNTEAFF. CDR3 nucleotide sequence: TGTGCCAGCAGAGTCCCAGGTGGGCCGAACACTGAAGCTTTCTTT.

This clone was recorded a few times. One end of the junction is discordant with germline, which a read error may explain. The chain couples TRBV10-2 to TRBJ2-3, with TRBD1 identical over 7 bases. The CDR3 totals 13 residues. Germline assignment: CDR1 WSHSY and CDR2 SAAADI. CDR3 coding DNA: TGCGCCAGCGGTGACAGGGACCCAGATACGCAGTATTTT. Translation: CASGDRDPDTQYF.

The V call is TRBV2, the J call TRBJ1-2; maybe TRBD1 (6 bases). The length of the CDR3 is 12 residues. The V gene's germline CDR1 is SNHLY and CDR2 FYNNEI. V was trimmed by 7 bases and J by 5 bases, leaving 11 bases between them. CDR3 DNA: TGTGCCAGCAACCCGGACAGATATGGCTACACCTTC. Amino acids: CASNPDRYGYTF.

The chain carries TRBV29-1 and TRBJ1-4; D call uncertain. Germline V lookup: CDR1 SQVTM, CDR2 ANQGSEA. V shed 4 bases and J shed 2 bases, with 8 bases lying between them. There are 13 residues in the CDR3. The CDR3 spells CSVVGRTNEKLFF. The CDR3 DNA reads as TGCAGCGTTGTGGGCAGGACTAATGAAAAACTGTTTTTT.

The V and J genes are TRBV7-3 and TRBJ2-1; 8 positions agree with TRBD2. J lost 5 bases, V lost 5 bases, and 11 bases had no gene match. Germline CDR1 reads SGHTA; CDR2 reads FQGTGA. CDR3 length: 16 amino acids. The CDR3 sequence: CASSPQRAGGHNEQFF. CDR3 nucleotide sequence: TGTGCCAGCAGCCCTCAGAGGGCGGGGGGCCACAATGAGCAGTTCTTC.

V and J are TRBV2 and TRBJ2-2; 10 positions match TRBD2. Losses at the gene ends were 10 bases for V and 5 bases for J; bases not matched to a gene: 13. Germline V gene lookup returns CDR1 SNHLY and CDR2 FYNNEI. This CDR3 is 16 amino acids long. The DNA of the CDR3 is TGTGCCACCAGGGCTGGCAGCGGGAGGGGGACCGGGGAGCTGTTTTTT. This sequence encodes CATRAGSGRGTGELFF.

This clone showed up just a few times. V and J are TRBV25-1 and TRBJ1-2; possibly TRBD1 for D (5 bases). There are 13 residues in the CDR3. V was shortened by 8 bases and J by 3 bases, with 13 bases between the two germline ends. Germline CDR1 reads MGHDK; CDR2 reads SYGVNS. The CDR3 reads CASRGLSYYGYTF. CDR3 bases: TGTGCCAGCCGGGGCCTCTCCTACTATGGCTACACCTTC.

There are a few counts of this clone. Written as DNA, the CDR3 is TGTGCCATCAGTGTATTGGGGGATCGGGGAGTCCAAGAGACCCAGTACTTC. It translates to CAISVLGDRGVQETQYF. The chain uses TRBV10-3 and TRBJ2-5; D tentatively fits TRBD1 or TRBD2 (5 bases each). The CDR3 is made up of 17 amino acids. V was pared by 4 bases and J by 1 base, with 19 bases between. CDR1 is ENHRY, CDR2 SYGVKD, per germline.

The chain has TRBV7-2 and TRBJ1-3; D uncertain. This CDR3 contains 13 residues. Per germline, CDR1 SGHTA and CDR2 FQGNSA. Trimming pared 3 bases from V and 3 bases from J, leaving 6 bases between. The CDR3 protein is CASSFSDGNTIYF. In DNA form, the CDR3 reads TGTGCCAGCAGCTTCAGTGATGGAAACACCATATATTTT.

The chain is built from TRBV10-3 and TRBJ2-5, with D uncertain. Per germline, CDR1 ENHRY and CDR2 SYGVKD. The CDR3 covers 14 residues. V was shortened by 2 bases and J by 2 bases, with 9 bases between the two germline ends. CDR3 protein: CAISESTIQETQYF. CDR3 nucleotide sequence: TGTGCCATCAGTGAGAGCACCATTCAAGAGACCCAGTACTTC.

This clone was seen more than once but under ten times. The chain couples TRBV15 to TRBJ2-3; 13 nucleotides align to TRBD2. Germline V lookup: CDR1 LNHNV, CDR2 YYDKDF (reference sequence). The CDR3 loop spans 16 amino acids. J gave up 2 bases and V 3 bases, and 2 bases lay outside the gene matches. CDR3 in amino acids: CATSSGLAGDTDTQYF. The CDR3 coding sequence is TGTGCCACCAGCAGTGGACTAGCGGGGGACACAGATACGCAGTATTTT.

Only a few counts were recorded for this clone. The CDR3 here is CASSLNQGGNSPLHF. Here the CDR3 DNA reads TGTGCCAGCAGCTTAAATCAGGGAGGGAATTCACCCCTCCACTTT. J is TRBJ1-6 and V is TRBV7-2; a possible D gene is TRBD1 (5 bases). Germline CDR1 reads SGHTA; CDR2 reads FQGNSA. The CDR3 has 15 residues. V was clipped by 2 bases and J by 7 bases, with 12 bases between them.

The chain employs TRBV30 and TRBJ1-6; D is unclear. From germline, CDR1 is GTSNPN and CDR2 SVGIG (reference sequence). This CDR3 has 12 residues. Trimming cost V 5 bases and J 10 bases, with 12 bases left between them. The CDR3 DNA reads TGTGCCTGGTCGCAGGCGGACTCACCCCTCCACTTT. Translated, it gives CAWSQADSPLHF.

The chain couples TRBV2 to TRBJ2-4, with 9 bases lining up with TRBD2. Losses at the gene ends were 4 bases for V and 3 bases for J; bases not matched to a gene: 7. The CDR3 consists of 16 residues. Germline V gene lookup returns CDR1 SNHLY and CDR2 FYNNEI. In DNA, the CDR3 is TGTGCCAGCAGTGGGGAACTAGCGGGCGACAAAAACATTCAGTACTTC. Residues: CASSGELAGDKNIQYF.

Note on this clone: The same CDR3 also results from other DNA sequences found in this sample. The J gene is TRBJ2-2, the V gene TRBV10-3, with 9 bases that match TRBD1. CDR3 length equals 15 residues. Germline CDR1 ENHRY, CDR2 SYGVKD. V trimming: 5 bases; J trimming: 2 bases; junction bases outside the gene matches: 3. CDR3 residues: CAISPGQGNTGELFF. In DNA, the CDR3 is TGTGCCATCAGTCCGGGACAGGGAAACACCGGGGAGCTGTTTTTT.